The sequence of this T cell receptor beta chain was determined in a study of cytomegalovirus exposure and HLA in healthy donors. Study results and caveats: Diagnosis of cytomegalovirus status made by the classifier reportedly showed high specificity and sensitivity. When a later analysis compared HLA-associated TCR beta chains with equally common others, the HLA-associated chains turned out to be more clonally expanded and to have lower generation probabilities. The authors later linked a missense DCLRE1C variant to TCR beta V- and J-gene trimming.

About this clone itself: Antigen: not known.

This CDR3 is built from 14 residues. CDR1 and CDR2 from the germline V gene are SNHLY and FYNNEI. The junction had 6 bases not matched to a gene; V was cut back by 8 bases and J by 0 bases. Primers included in the PCR were 60 Vbeta and 13 Jbeta primers. TCRdb's table, derived via immunoSEQ multiplex PCR, lists solely in-frame clones and lacks some. The repertoire holds roughly 150,000 clones, with 60% to 85% as singletons. Material: PBMCs. The chain has TRBV2 and TRBJ1-1, with 7 bases fitting TRBD1. The sequence derives from a woman between 40 and 55 years old in good health and CMV-seropositive. CDR3 DNA: TGTGCCAGCCGACCAGGGACAGTGAACACTGAAGCTTTCTTT. Protein: CASRPGTVNTEAFF.